The clone carrying this T cell receptor beta chain was counted once. Its antigen is unknown. This sample stems from a study of cytomegalovirus exposure and HLA in healthy donors. Study information: The same platform was used for the 110 or so validation repertoires as for the approximately 670 first-cohort repertoires, as reported in a later analysis. Points from the study as a whole: A list of roughly 160 TCR beta chains associated with cytomegalovirus was given. It was reportedly the case that the classifier diagnosed cytomegalovirus status with high specificity and sensitivity. A later analysis found first-cohort TCR clusters tended to co-occur in the 90 to 150 validation repertoires.

Profiled with immunoSEQ multiplex PCR; TCRdb holds only in-frame clones, not every one. The profile shows some 330,000 clones, roughly 89% of them singletons. Sequencing input: PBMCs. The TCR was taken from a woman under 30 in good health and CMV-seronegative.

DNA for the CDR3: TGTGCCAGCAGCGTAGACCAGCGGAGGGAGCAGTACTTC. Translation gives CASSVDQRREQYF. The chain carries TRBV9 and TRBJ2-7; D might be TRBD2 (5 bases). Between the trimmed V and J ends, which lost 0 bases and 7 bases, there was a span of 11 bases. The CDR3 sequence is 13 residues long. Germline CDR1 SGDLS, CDR2 YYNGEE.